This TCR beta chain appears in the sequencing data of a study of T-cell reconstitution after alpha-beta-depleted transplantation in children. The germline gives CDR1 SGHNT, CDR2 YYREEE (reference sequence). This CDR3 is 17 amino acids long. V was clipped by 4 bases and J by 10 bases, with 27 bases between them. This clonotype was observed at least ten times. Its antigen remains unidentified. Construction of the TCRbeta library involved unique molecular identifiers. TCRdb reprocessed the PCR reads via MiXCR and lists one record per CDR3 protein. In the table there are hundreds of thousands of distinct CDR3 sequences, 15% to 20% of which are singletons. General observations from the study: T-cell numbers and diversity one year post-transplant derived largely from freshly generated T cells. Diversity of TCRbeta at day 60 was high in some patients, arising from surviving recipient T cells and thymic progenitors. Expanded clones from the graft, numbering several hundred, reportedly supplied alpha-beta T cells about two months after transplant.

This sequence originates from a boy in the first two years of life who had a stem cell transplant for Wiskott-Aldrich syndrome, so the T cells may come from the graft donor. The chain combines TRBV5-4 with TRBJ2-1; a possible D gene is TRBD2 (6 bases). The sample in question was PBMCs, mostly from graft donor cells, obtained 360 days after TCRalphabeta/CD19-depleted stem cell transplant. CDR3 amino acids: CASSLVPTGTYTPEQFF. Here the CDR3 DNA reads TGTGCCAGCAGCCTTGTTCCGACCGGGACTTACACCCCCGAGCAGTTCTTC. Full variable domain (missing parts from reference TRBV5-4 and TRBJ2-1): ETGVTQSPTHLIKTRGQQVTLRCSSQSGHNTVSWYQQALGQGPQFIFQYYREEENGRGNFPPRFSGLQFPNYSSELNVNALELDDSALYLCASSLVPTGTYTPEQFFGPGTRLTVL.